This section outlines one T cell receptor (beta chain) sequence together with its context. As yet, its antigen is unknown. Germline is not matched at one junction end, which may reflect a read error. The entry originates in a study of cytomegalovirus exposure and HLA in healthy donors. The study's findings and limits: Donors belonging to an Asian-associated ancestry cluster reportedly showed fewer N-insertions in productive TCRs than the approximately 670-donor mean, according to what a later analysis found. As was reported, the HLA-A and HLA-B alleles of most subjects were accurately predicted from TCR beta sequences.

Germline V gene sequence: CDR1 LNHDA, CDR2 SQIVND (reference sequence). The CDR3 has 12 amino acids. Researchers ran the PCR with 60 Vbeta and 13 Jbeta primers. Clones were read by immunoSEQ multiplex PCR, and TCRdb kept only the in-frame ones, dropping some. There are 120,000 to 150,000 clones in the sample; about 80% occur only once, and about 3.8% lies in the top ten. The chain recombines TRBV19 with TRBJ2-5; maybe TRBD1 (6 bases). This clonotype originated in a man aged 40-55 years in good health and CMV-seropositive. Sample: PBMCs. CDR3 nucleotides: TGTGCCAGTAGTTGGGCAGGGGATAAGTTAGACTTC. Residues: CASSWAGDKLDF.